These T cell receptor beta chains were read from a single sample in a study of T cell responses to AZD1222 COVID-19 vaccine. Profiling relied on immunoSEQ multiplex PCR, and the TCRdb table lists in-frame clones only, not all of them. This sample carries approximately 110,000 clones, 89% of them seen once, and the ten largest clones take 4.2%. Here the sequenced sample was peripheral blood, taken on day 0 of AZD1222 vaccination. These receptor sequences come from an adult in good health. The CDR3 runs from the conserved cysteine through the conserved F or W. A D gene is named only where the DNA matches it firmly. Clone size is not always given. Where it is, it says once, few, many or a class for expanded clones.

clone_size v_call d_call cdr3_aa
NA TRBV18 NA CASSPPYGPYEQYF
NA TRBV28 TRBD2 CASSVNLGTSGTGELFF
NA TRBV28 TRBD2 CASSLPVAGLGNEQYF
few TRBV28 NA CATASNGGGETQYF
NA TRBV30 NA CAWSVAVRGYTF
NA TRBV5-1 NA CASSSGHRNTEAFF
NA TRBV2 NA CASRYREQETQYF
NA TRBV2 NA CASSPGTDYSPLHF
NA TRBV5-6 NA CASTRMDSATNEKLFF
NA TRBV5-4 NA CASSLGQEAFF
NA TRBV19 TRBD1 CASSPSTGGGGETQYF
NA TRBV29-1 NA CSVATTEQYF
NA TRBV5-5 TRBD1 CASRVKGQANFLSNNEQFF
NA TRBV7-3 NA CASSSTHGNTIYF
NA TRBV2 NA CARKGQTGNYGYTF
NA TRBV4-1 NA CASSQAGVGYGYTF
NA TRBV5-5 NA CASSLQPGAEPQHF
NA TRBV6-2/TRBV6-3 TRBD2 CASSRPTSQAGVTDTQYF
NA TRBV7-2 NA CASSLVVGGVRNEQFF
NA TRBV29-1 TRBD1 CSVESLGQGGTYEQYF
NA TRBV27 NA CASTTPGGTEAFF
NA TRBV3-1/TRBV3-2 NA CASSLIDSDWGEQYF
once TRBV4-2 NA CASSQDSGTGELFF
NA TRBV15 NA CATSPARGETQYF
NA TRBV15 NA CATSRDRGLVNEKLFF
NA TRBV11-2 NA CASSLGTDSYTF
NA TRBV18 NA CASSPGVGNTIYF
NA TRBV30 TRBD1 CAWRQQGPRNYGYTF
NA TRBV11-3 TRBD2 CASSSSGGSSQFF
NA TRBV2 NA CASSVGRDNSGNTIYF
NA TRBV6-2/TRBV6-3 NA CASSYARSLTEAFF
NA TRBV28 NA CASIQGRSPEAFF
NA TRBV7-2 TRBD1 CASSSRQGGWGNQPQHF
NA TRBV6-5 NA CASSEGGIVTEAFF
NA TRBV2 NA CASRTTGNHEQYF
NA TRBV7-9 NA CASSLGITEAFF
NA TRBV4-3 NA CASSPYEGLETQYF
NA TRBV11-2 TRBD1 CASRPGQDFAGANVLTF
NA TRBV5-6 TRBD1 CASSWDRIYGYTF
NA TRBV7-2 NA CASSPRGEIGKPQHF
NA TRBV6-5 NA CASKALPNSGNTIYF
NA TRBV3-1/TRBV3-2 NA CASSSGTGPFEKLFF
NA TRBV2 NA CASSWDNTGYTF
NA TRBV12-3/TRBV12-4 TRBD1 CASSPQGNGELFF
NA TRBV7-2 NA CASSPRRGDYGYTF
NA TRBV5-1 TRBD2 CASSLTSGGSHEQYF
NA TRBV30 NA CAWSVSKGLTTADQPQHF
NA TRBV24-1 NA CATSGGKQETQYF
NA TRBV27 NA CASSLQGDEQFF
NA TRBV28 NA CASRGTARASGEQYF
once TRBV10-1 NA CASSESSGNTIYF
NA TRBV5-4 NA CASSFDYTDTQYF
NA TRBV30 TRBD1 CAWSADRGTAPLHF
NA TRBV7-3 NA CASSPQATGDTQYF
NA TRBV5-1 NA CASNYSPDGYEQYF
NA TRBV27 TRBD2 CASSFASGNQETQYF
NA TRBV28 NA CASISFTEAFF
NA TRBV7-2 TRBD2 CASSLGGLLSQETQYF